This T cell receptor (beta chain) was sequenced during a study of blood T cells in healthy people across ages. This clonotype was seen at least ten times. Its antigen is unidentified. With a J-beta primer mix and a sample-barcoded 5' primer, a second PCR ran 7 to 11 cycles. TCRdb re-called the 5' RACE reads with MiXCR, one entry per CDR3 protein. This table holds some 890,000 distinct CDR3 sequences, almost 30% found once. Whole-study results and caveats: Bulk PBMC profiling left naive and antigen-experienced comparisons inconclusive.

Healthy Caucasian individuals from Russia aged about 6 to 95 were enrolled as donors. Isolated PBMCs totaled at least 7 million in each sample. The data also belong to a second study, concerning T cells of mothers and their children.

The sequencing input was blood. The source of this sequence is a woman aged 40 to 49 in good health.

As DNA, the CDR3 is TGTGCCAGCACCCTTGGTAGGGGGTCCTACGAGCAGTACTTC. Residues: CASTLGRGSYEQYF. The chain recombines TRBV6-5 with TRBJ2-7; possible D gene TRBD1, 6 bases. Germline loops: CDR1 MNHEY, CDR2 SVGAGI. The CDR3 has 14 residues. Trimming took 7 bases from V and 1 from J, leaving 14 bases between them.